This is a list of T cell receptor beta chains from one sample in a study of OX40 agonist ivuxolimab in advanced cancers. Only in-frame clones appear in the TCRdb table, and some are missing; sequencing was by immunoSEQ multiplex PCR. The sample lists just under 20,000 clones, about 86% seen once, with 11% to 15% in the top ten. This material consisted of CD4+ or CD8+ T cells sorted from blood, taken in a trial of the OX40 agonist ivuxolimab. These receptors all stem from an adult with an advanced solid tumor such as melanoma, head and neck, liver or kidney cancer. The CDR3 runs from the conserved cysteine through the conserved F or W. The D gene is left open where the match is weak. Expanded clones are given a class, and other clones once, few, many or no size at all.

d_gene | j_gene | v_gene | abundance | CDR3nt | CDR3aa
NA | TRBJ2-7 | TRBV2 | NA | TGTGCCAGCAGTGTTCCAACAGGGAGAAACTACGAGCAGTACTTC | CASSVPTGRNYEQYF
NA | TRBJ2-2 | TRBV7-2 | NA | TGTGCCAGCAGCTTACTCAGCCAGGGCGGGGAGCTGTTTTTT | CASSLLSQGGELFF
TRBD2 | TRBJ2-1 | TRBV11-2 | once | TGTGCCAGCAGGGGGCTAGCGGGGGTTAACAATGAGCAGTTCTTC | CASRGLAGVNNEQFF
TRBD1 | TRBJ1-4 | TRBV2 | NA | TGTGCCAGCATGACAGGGGGCGCAGGGGAAAAACTGTTTTTT | CASMTGGAGEKLFF
TRBD2 | TRBJ2-1 | TRBV4-2 | NA | TGTGCCAGCAGCCAAGATTTAGCGGGGGGCTACAATGAGCAGTTCTTC | CASSQDLAGGYNEQFF
TRBD2 | TRBJ2-3 | TRBV4-1 | once | TGCGCCAGCAGACAAACCGAACTAGCGGATACGCAGTATTTT | CASRQTELADTQYF
NA | TRBJ1-1 | TRBV4-1 | NA | TGCGCCAGCAGCCTACACAAGAGGGATTTAAACACTGAAGCTTTCTTT | CASSLHKRDLNTEAFF
NA | TRBJ1-2 | TRBV28 | NA | TGTGCCAGCACCCCGCAACTCGGGTCAGGGCTTGGCTACACCTTC | CASTPQLGSGLGYTF
TRBD1 | TRBJ2-1 | TRBV9 | NA | TGTGCCAGCAGCGCAACGGGACAGTCTAGTTTTTTGGAGCAGTTCTTC | CASSATGQSSFLEQFF
NA | TRBJ1-6 | TRBV6-1 | NA | TGTGCCAGCAGTGAAAGGCTTTATAATTCACCCCTCCACTTT | CASSERLYNSPLHF
NA | TRBJ1-2 | TRBV11-2 | few | TGTGCCAGCAGCTTAGACGGCAGAGGAAGTTTTGGTCGCACCTTC | CASSLDGRGSFGRTF
NA | TRBJ2-1 | TRBV9 | NA | TGTGCCAGCAGCGTAGCGGTCGATGAGCAGTTCTTC | CASSVAVDEQFF
TRBD2 | TRBJ2-7 | TRBV28 | NA | TGTGCCAGCAGTTTACCTACTAGCGGCTCATATTCCTACGAGCAGTACTTC | CASSLPTSGSYSYEQYF
NA | TRBJ1-5 | TRBV21-1 | NA | TGTGCCAGCAGCCCCGACCGGGGGGGGAGCAATCAGCCCCAGCATTTT | CASSPDRGGSNQPQHF
TRBD1 | TRBJ2-3 | TRBV2 | few | TGTGCCAGCAGTGATGGAGACAGGGACACAGATACGCAGTATTTT | CASSDGDRDTDTQYF
TRBD2 | TRBJ2-7 | TRBV10-3 | NA | TGTGCCACGACCGGACTAGCGGGCTACGAGCAGTACTTC | CATTGLAGYEQYF
NA | TRBJ2-4 | TRBV10-3 | few | TGTGCCATCAGTGCCGAGGGCGGGAAAGACATTCAGTACTTC | CAISAEGGKDIQYF
NA | TRBJ1-4 | TRBV5-5 | once | TGTGCCAGCAGCTTGGATGAAAAACTGTTTTTT | CASSLDEKLFF
NA | TRBJ1-5 | TRBV30 | NA | TGTGCCTGGAGTGCCCGAGGTTGGGGGAATCAGCAGCCCCAGCATTTT | CAWSARGWGNQQPQHF
TRBD1 | TRBJ1-3 | TRBV19 | NA | TGTGCCAGTAGTTTCCTACAGGGGTCCGGAAACACCATATATTTT | CASSFLQGSGNTIYF
TRBD2 | TRBJ2-1 | TRBV2 | once | TGTGCCAGCAGTGAAGAAGCTAGCGGGAGCAATGAGCAGTTCTTC | CASSEEASGSNEQFF
TRBD1 | TRBJ2-7 | TRBV7-6 | NA | TGTGCCAGCAGCCCGACCTCCGGGACAGGGGTGGGGGAGCAGCAGTACTTC | CASSPTSGTGVGEQQYF
NA | TRBJ1-3 | TRBV7-9 | NA | TGTGCCAGCAGGGCGACTGAGGCGGCTGGAAACACCATATATTTT | CASRATEAAGNTIYF
NA | TRBJ2-3 | TRBV29-1 | few | TGCAGCGTTGAAATCCCGACAGGACTATACACAGATACGCAGTATTTT | CSVEIPTGLYTDTQYF
NA | TRBJ2-7 | TRBV18 | NA | TGTGCCAGCTCACCAAGGTACGAGCAGTACTTC | CASSPRYEQYF
NA | TRBJ2-3 | TRBV28 | NA | TGTGCCAGCAGTTTAGTAGGGATATTAGCAGATACGCAGTATTTT | CASSLVGILADTQYF
TRBD2 | TRBJ2-3 | TRBV7-8 | once | TGTGCCAGCAGCTTAGACGTTAGCGGGGGGGCGCGGGCAGATACGCAGTATTTT | CASSLDVSGGARADTQYF
NA | TRBJ1-2 | TRBV7-9 | NA | TGTGCCAGCAGTCCACGGATGTATGGCTACACCTTC | CASSPRMYGYTF
NA | TRBJ2-2 | TRBV28 | NA | TGTGCCAGCAGTCCGGGGAACACCGGGGAGCTGTTTTTT | CASSPGNTGELFF
TRBD1 | TRBJ1-2 | TRBV19 | NA | TGTGCCAGTAGTGTGGGACAGGGCTATGGCTACACCTTC | CASSVGQGYGYTF
NA | TRBJ1-2 | TRBV28 | NA | TGTGCCAGCAGTCCTCCCCGGACGGTAGCCTATGGCTACACCTTC | CASSPPRTVAYGYTF
NA | TRBJ2-5 | TRBV7-2 | NA | TGTGCCAGCAGATATAGATTGGAGACCCAGTACTTC | CASRYRLETQYF
NA | TRBJ2-2 | TRBV5-8 | NA | TGTGCCAGCAGCTCGGGCTTGGCGGGGAACACCGGGGAGCTGTTTTTT | CASSSGLAGNTGELFF
NA | TRBJ1-1 | TRBV6-5 | NA | TGTGCCAGCAGTTATTTGCAGGGCAAGGCTTTCTTT | CASSYLQGKAFF
TRBD2 | TRBJ2-7 | TRBV13 | NA | TGTGCCAGCAGCTTAATAGCGGGAGGAGGTCCCGAGCAGTACTTC | CASSLIAGGGPEQYF
NA | TRBJ2-2 | TRBV2 | once | TGTGCCAGGAGGACCACCGGGGAGCTGTTTTTT | CARRTTGELFF
TRBD2 | TRBJ2-7 | TRBV7-2 | once | TGTGCCAGCAGCCGGGACTACCCCACCTACGAGCAGTACTTC | CASSRDYPTYEQYF
NA | TRBJ2-6 | TRBV6-4 | NA | TGTGCCAGCAGTGACTCTGGGGGATCTGGGGCCAACGTCCTGACTTTC | CASSDSGGSGANVLTF
NA | TRBJ2-1 | TRBV7-2 | NA | TGTGCCAGCAGCTTTCCCCCCCGGGGAAGCGCATACAATGAGCAGTTCTTC | CASSFPPRGSAYNEQFF
NA | TRBJ1-5 | TRBV19 | NA | TGTGCCAGTACTCCCGCGACCGGGGGCAGGGCCCAGCATTTT | CASTPATGGRAQHF
NA | TRBJ2-7 | TRBV9 | NA | TGTGCCAGCAGCCCCGCCGGGACAACCTACGAGCAGTACTTC | CASSPAGTTYEQYF
NA | TRBJ1-4 | TRBV5-1 | NA | TGCGCCAGCAGCTTGGTCCGCTGGAAACTGTTTTTT | CASSLVRWKLFF
TRBD2 | TRBJ2-1 | TRBV7-6 | NA | TGTGCCAGCAGCTTAGGACCTAGCGGCGGGAATGAGCAGTTCTTC | CASSLGPSGGNEQFF
NA | TRBJ1-2 | TRBV6-6 | NA | TGTGCCAGCAGTTACTCGGGGCAGACCGATTACTATGGCTACACCTTC | CASSYSGQTDYYGYTF
NA | TRBJ2-3 | TRBV7-8 | NA | TGTGCCAGCAGCTTAGCTGGGCAGCGGGTCACAGATACGCAGTATTTT | CASSLAGQRVTDTQYF
NA | TRBJ1-5 | TRBV6-6 | NA | TGTGCCAGCAGTTACTCAGTCGCCGGTCAGCCCCAGCATTTT | CASSYSVAGQPQHF
NA | TRBJ2-7 | TRBV6-6 | NA | TGTGCCAGCAGTTCTATCGGGGGGCAGTACTTC | CASSSIGGQYF
NA | TRBJ1-1 | TRBV6-5 | NA | TGTGCCAGCAGTTACGTGGAGAACACTGAAGCTTTCTTT | CASSYVENTEAFF
NA | TRBJ2-1 | TRBV18 | NA | TGTGCCAGCTCGCGGGACCCTGAGAGTGAGCAGTTCTTC | CASSRDPESEQFF
TRBD1 | TRBJ2-3 | TRBV28 | few | TGTGCCAGCAGTCTCTCGACGACAGGGGGCACAGATACGCAGTATTTT | CASSLSTTGGTDTQYF
NA | TRBJ1-6 | TRBV28 | NA | TGTGCCAGCAAGGACAGTCACGATTCACCCCTCCACTTT | CASKDSHDSPLHF
TRBD1 | TRBJ1-2 | TRBV9 | NA | TGTGCCAGCAGCTACCTACAGGGGAAGGGGGATGGCTACACCTTC | CASSYLQGKGDGYTF
NA | TRBJ2-7 | TRBV6-5 | once | TGTGCCAGCAGTCGACTCCCAGGGGTCGACGAGCAGTACTTC | CASSRLPGVDEQYF
TRBD1 | TRBJ1-2 | TRBV28 | NA | TGTGCCAGCAGTCCTGGGGACAGCAATAACTATGGCTACACCTTC | CASSPGDSNNYGYTF
NA | TRBJ2-5 | TRBV1 | few | TGCACCAGCAGCCAGGGGACCAAGTACCAAGAGACCCAGTACTTC | CTSSQGTKYQETQYF
TRBD1 | TRBJ1-1 | TRBV7-2 | NA | TGTGCCAGCAGTCCCGGGGACAGGGCGGCTGAAGCTTTCTTT | CASSPGDRAAEAFF